The 26 T cell receptor beta chains below were found in one sample sequenced in a study of blood T cell repertoires in COVID-19. Some clones are missing from TCRdb's copy, which holds only in-frame ones; the method was immunoSEQ multiplex PCR. The sample lists about 43,000 clones, around 86% occurring once. Sequenced: peripheral blood. The source of these receptors is a man in his 60s with active COVID-19.

The genes are TRBV9 and TRBJ2-1, with TRBD1 matching over 12 bases. Germline CDR1 and CDR2: SGDLS and YYNGEE. The CDR3 spans 16 residues. The V and J ends lost 0 bases and 2 bases, in that order; junction bases with no gene match: 0. CDR3 sequence reads: CASSVGDRGPYNEQFF. The CDR3 DNA reads as TGTGCCAGCAGCGTAGGGGACAGGGGGCCCTACAATGAGCAGTTCTTC. Looking up the rest from reference TRBV9 and TRBJ2-1 gives the full variable domain: DSGVTQTPKHLITATGQRVTLRCSPRSGDLSVYWYQQSLDQGLQFLIQYYNGEERAKGNILERFSAQQFPDLHSELNLSSLELGDSALYFCASSVGDRGPYNEQFFGPGTRLTVL.

This clone was observed once. The chain combines TRBV9 with TRBJ2-2; TRBD1 might be the D (5 bases). Germline loops: CDR1 SGDLS, CDR2 YYNGEE. The V end lost 0 bases, the J end lost 8 bases, and 8 bases lay between the germline ends. The CDR3 runs 13 residues. The DNA of the CDR3 is TGTGCCAGCAGCGTAGAGGGGAAGGGGGAGCTGTTTTTT. Encoded protein: CASSVEGKGELFF. The full variable domain, completed using reference TRBV9 and TRBJ2-2, is DSGVTQTPKHLITATGQRVTLRCSPRSGDLSVYWYQQSLDQGLQFLIQYYNGEERAKGNILERFSAQQFPDLHSELNLSSLELGDSALYFCASSVEGKGELFFGEGSRLTVL.

The CDR3 DNA reads TGCGCCAGCAGCTTGGAAGGACACCGGGACAATGAGCAGTTCTTC. It translates to CASSLEGHRDNEQFF. This sequence joins TRBV5-1 and TRBJ2-1, with D possibly TRBD1 on 5 matching bases. The CDR3 totals 15 residues. The V gene lost 0 bases and the J gene lost 5 bases, with 12 bases spanning the gap. CDR1 SGHRS and CDR2 YFSETQ come from the germline V gene. Combining the CDR3 with reference TRBV5-1 and TRBJ2-1 gives the whole variable domain KAGVTQTPRYLIKTRGQQVTLSCSPISGHRSVSWYQQTPGQGLQFLFEYFSETQRNKGNFPGRFSGRQFSNSRSEMNVSTLELGDSALYLCASSLEGHRDNEQFFGPGTRLTVL.

The V gene is TRBV5-1, the J gene TRBJ1-6; TRBD1 aligns across 9 bases. The CDR3 contains 15 residues. Trimming took 4 bases from V and 8 from J; bases not matched to a gene: 7. The germline V gene has CDR1 SGHRS and CDR2 YFSETQ. The DNA for the CDR3 is TGCGCCAGCAGCCCATTACAGGGGGCGGATTCACCCCTCCACTTT. Translation gives CASSPLQGADSPLHF.

This clone was recorded a few times. The genes are TRBV7-9 and TRBJ1-1; D gene uncertain. Trimming pared 4 bases from V and 0 bases from J, leaving 6 bases between. Per the germline V gene, CDR1 is SEHNR and CDR2 is FQNEAQ (reference sequence). The CDR3 has 13 residues. DNA of the CDR3: TGTGCCAGCAGCTCCAACATGAACACTGAAGCTTTCTTT. Its protein is CASSSNMNTEAFF.

The chain joins TRBV7-2 to TRBJ2-5; D is unresolved. The CDR3 spans 13 residues. V lost 1 base and J 10 bases, leaving 13 bases between the germline ends. From germline, CDR1 is SGHTA and CDR2 FQGNSA. In nucleotides, the CDR3 is TGTGCCAGCAGCTTAGGATTCACGGGTAGCCAGTACTTC. Protein product: CASSLGFTGSQYF.

This clone was counted between two and nine times. The J gene is TRBJ2-7, the V gene TRBV27; 8 bases are a match to TRBD2. The CDR3 length is 16 residues. In germline, CDR1 is MNHEY, CDR2 SMNVEV (reference sequence). V dropped 7 bases and J dropped 6; count of bases not matched to a gene: 17. CDR3 protein: CASTSLAGGVWGEQYF. CDR3 coding DNA: TGTGCCAGCACCTCGCTTGCGGGGGGAGTATGGGGCGAGCAGTACTTC.

V is TRBV11-2 and J is TRBJ2-3; no clear D. Germline V gene data show CDR1 as SGHAT and CDR2 as FQNNGV. The germline V and J ends were trimmed by 5 bases and 5 bases, with 8 bases remaining between them. The CDR3 is made up of 12 amino acids. In nucleotides, the CDR3 is TGTGCCAGCAGCCTTTCTTTAGATACGCAGTATTTT. Its translation is CASSLSLDTQYF.

The chain has TRBV6-5 and TRBJ1-1; 7 positions match TRBD1. This CDR3 spans 14 amino acids. Trimming took 6 bases from V and 0 from J; bases not matched to a gene: 4. Germline V gene data show CDR1 as MNHEY and CDR2 as SVGAGI. In DNA form, the CDR3 reads TGTGCCAGCAGCACCGGGACAGTGAACACTGAAGCTTTCTTT. Protein product: CASSTGTVNTEAFF.

V usage is TRBV5-4 and J usage is TRBJ2-1; TRBD1 is a possible D gene (6 bases). CDR3 length equals 13 residues. V lost 0 bases and J lost 9, with 10 bases in between. CDR1 is SGHNT and CDR2 is YYREEE in the germline V gene (reference sequence). This CDR3 reads CASSLGGGTEQFF. In DNA form, the CDR3 reads TGTGCCAGCAGCTTGGGAGGGGGAACTGAGCAGTTCTTC.

The J gene is TRBJ2-1, the V gene TRBV11-2; weak D call: TRBD1 (5 bases). CDR3 size: 15 residues. V was shortened by 4 bases and J by 5 bases, with 15 bases between the two germline ends. CDR1 and CDR2 (germline): SGHAT, FQNNGV. The CDR3 DNA reads TGTGCCAGCAGCTCTGCCGGCGACAGAGACAATGAGCAGTTCTTC. Amino acids: CASSSAGDRDNEQFF.

The J gene is TRBJ1-5, the V gene TRBV5-4, with D perhaps matching TRBD1 (6 bases). Germline loops: CDR1 SGHNT, CDR2 YYREEE (reference sequence). V was pared by 4 bases and J by 0 bases, with 17 bases between. This CDR3 has 17 amino acids. CDR3 protein: CASSPGTPKYSNQPQHF. The DNA of the CDR3 is TGTGCCAGCAGCCCCGGGACACCGAAATATAGCAATCAGCCCCAGCATTTT.

The rearrangement links TRBV3-1 (or the pseudogene TRBV3-2) to TRBJ1-1; TRBD1 might be the D (5 bases). V was clipped by 0 bases and J by 7 bases, with 12 bases between them. The CDR3 is made up of 14 amino acids. CDR1 is LGHDT and CDR2 is YNNKEL in the germline V gene (reference sequence). The CDR3: CASSQDDSTNEAFF. In DNA form, the CDR3 reads TGTGCCAGCAGCCAAGATGACAGTACAAATGAAGCTTTCTTT.

Judged by abundance, this clone is medium-sized (0.01 to 0.1%). The rearrangement links TRBV9 to TRBJ2-3; perhaps TRBD1 as D (6 bases). V was pared by 1 base and J by 0 bases, with 9 bases between. CDR1 SGDLS and CDR2 YYNGEE come from the germline V gene. This CDR3 region has 15 residues. The CDR3 protein is CASSVWTASTDTQYF. In DNA, the CDR3 is TGTGCCAGCAGCGTATGGACAGCAAGCACAGATACGCAGTATTTT.

This chain links TRBV7-8 with TRBJ2-7, with a possible D match to TRBD2 (6 bases). V dropped 4 bases and J dropped 4 bases, with 20 bases sitting between them. The germline V gene has CDR1 SGHVS and CDR2 FQNEAQ. CDR3 length: 16 amino acids. The chain's CDR3 is CASSYLSGTGGYEQYF. As DNA, the CDR3 is TGTGCCAGCAGCTACCTCTCTGGGACTGGGGGATACGAGCAGTACTTC. Drawing the rest from reference TRBV7-8 and TRBJ2-7, the complete variable domain is GAGVSQSPRYKVAKRGQDVALRCDPISGHVSLFWYQQALGQGPEFLTYFQNEAQLDKSGLPSDRFFAERPEGSVSTLKIQRTQQEDSAVYLCASSYLSGTGGYEQYFGPGTRLTVT.

The V call is TRBV12-3 or TRBV12-4, the J call TRBJ1-2; D uncertain. Trimming took 8 bases from V and 2 from J, leaving 6 bases between them. This CDR3 is 11 amino acids long. The CDR3 DNA sequence: TGTGCCAGCGGGGAGAACTATGGCTACACCTTC. This encodes CASGENYGYTF.

The chain joins TRBV7-2 to TRBJ2-5, with 9 bases lining up with TRBD2. The CDR3 covers 16 residues. V shed 3 bases, J shed 5 bases, and the junction held 10 bases outside the gene matches. In germline, CDR1 is SGHTA, CDR2 FQGNSA. The CDR3 DNA reads TGTGCCAGCAGCTTGATGATTGCGGGAGGGCCGGAGACCCAGTACTTC. Translating it yields CASSLMIAGGPETQYF.

The V call is TRBV18, the J call TRBJ1-1; 8 bases line up with TRBD1. Germline CDR1 is KGHSH and CDR2 is LQKENI. The CDR3 has 16 residues. V gave up 4 bases and J gave up 1 base; unmatched junction bases: 8. CDR3 protein: CASSRNQGAQNTEAFF. In DNA form, the CDR3 reads TGTGCCAGCTCACGGAACCAGGGGGCCCAGAACACTGAAGCTTTCTTT.

The CDR3: CASRILAGSYNEQFF. The CDR3 coding sequence is TGTGCCAGCAGAATCCTAGCGGGCTCCTACAATGAGCAGTTCTTC. The chain carries TRBV6-5 and TRBJ2-1; 8 bases map to TRBD2. With V trimmed by 6 bases and J by 0 bases, 4 bases remained unmatched. The CDR3 is made up of 15 amino acids. Per the germline V gene, CDR1 is MNHEY and CDR2 is SVGAGI.

The chain combines TRBV6-2 or TRBV6-3 with TRBJ2-1, with 8 bases aligning to TRBD2. Germline V gives CDR1 MNHEY, CDR2 SVGEGT. J lost 3 bases, V lost 4 bases, and 5 bases had no gene match. This CDR3 has 15 residues. The CDR3 DNA follows: TGTGCCAGCAGTTCGCCGGCGGGAGGCTACAATGAGCAGTTCTTC. Its protein product is CASSSPAGGYNEQFF.

This rearrangement joins TRBV18 to TRBJ2-2; 12 nucleotides agree with TRBD2. The CDR3 extends over 19 amino acids. In germline, CDR1 is KGHSH, CDR2 LQKENI. Trimming at V came to 3 bases and at J to 5 bases, leaving 13 bases not matched to a gene. The CDR3 loop is CASSPSLAGGPTLTGELFF. CDR3 sequence (DNA): TGTGCCAGCTCACCTAGCCTAGCGGGAGGGCCGACGTTGACCGGGGAGCTGTTTTTT.

This rearrangement joins TRBV18 to TRBJ1-1; 12 positions match TRBD1. Germline CDR1 KGHSH, CDR2 LQKENI. This CDR3 has 19 residues. J was trimmed by 0 bases and V by 1 base; bases with no gene match: 9. The CDR3 DNA reads TGTGCCAGCTCACCACTGTCCCCGGGACAGGGGGCTATGAACACTGAAGCTTTCTTT. Translated, it gives CASSPLSPGQGAMNTEAFF.

V gene TRBV25-1 combines with J gene TRBJ2-3, with 9 bases identical to TRBD1. CDR1 and CDR2 from the germline V gene are MGHDK and SYGVNS. CDR3 length: 12 residues. The J segment lost 4 bases and the V segment lost 10 bases, leaving 3 bases of the junction unmatched. The DNA for the CDR3 is TGTGCCACTGACAGGGGGGCAGATACGCAGTATTTT. Residues: CATDRGADTQYF.

This clone was seen a handful of times. The V and J genes are TRBV12-3 or TRBV12-4 and TRBJ1-2; D might be TRBD1 (5 bases). The CDR3 totals 13 residues. Deletions cut 6 bases from V and 8 bases from J, with 16 bases between. CDR3 in DNA: TGTGCCAGCAGCAAACAGGAAGTCGGAGGCTACACCTTC. It is translated as CASSKQEVGGYTF.

The rearrangement uses TRBV6-5 and TRBJ2-7; TRBD1 matches 11 bases. V was pared by 6 bases and J by 5 bases, with 6 bases of the junction left unmatched. Germline V gene lookup returns CDR1 MNHEY and CDR2 SVGAGI. CDR3 length: 14 residues. The CDR3 nucleotides read TGTGCCAGCAGAATAGGGACAGGGGGAGACGAGCAGTACTTC. It codes for CASRIGTGGDEQYF.

The V gene is TRBV6-5, the J gene TRBJ2-3, with a possible D match to TRBD1 (6 bases). CDR3 size: 13 residues. Per germline, CDR1 MNHEY and CDR2 SVGAGI. V was clipped by 10 bases and J by 3 bases, with 14 bases between them. The CDR3 is CATKQGWTDTQYF. The CDR3 DNA sequence: TGTGCCACCAAGCAGGGGTGGACAGATACGCAGTATTTT.